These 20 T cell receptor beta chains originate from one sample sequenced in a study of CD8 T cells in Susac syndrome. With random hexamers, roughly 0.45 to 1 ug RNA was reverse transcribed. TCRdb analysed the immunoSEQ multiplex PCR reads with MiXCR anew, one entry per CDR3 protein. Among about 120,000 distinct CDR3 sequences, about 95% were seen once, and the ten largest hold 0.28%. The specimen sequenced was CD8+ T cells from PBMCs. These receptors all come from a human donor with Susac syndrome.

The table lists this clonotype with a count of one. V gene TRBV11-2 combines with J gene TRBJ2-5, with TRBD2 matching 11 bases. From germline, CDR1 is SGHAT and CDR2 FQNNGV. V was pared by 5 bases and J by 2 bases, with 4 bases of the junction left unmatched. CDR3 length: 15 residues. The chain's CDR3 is CASSLLAGVQETQYF. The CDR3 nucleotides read TGTGCCAGCAGCCTACTAGCGGGGGTTCAAGAGACCCAGTACTTC.

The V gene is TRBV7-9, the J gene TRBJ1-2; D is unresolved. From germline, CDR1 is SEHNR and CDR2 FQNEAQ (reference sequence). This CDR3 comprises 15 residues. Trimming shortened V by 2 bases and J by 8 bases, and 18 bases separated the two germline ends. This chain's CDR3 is CASSLNDGLAGGYTF. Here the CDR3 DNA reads TGTGCCAGCAGCTTAAACGACGGTTTGGCGGGCGGCTACACCTTC.

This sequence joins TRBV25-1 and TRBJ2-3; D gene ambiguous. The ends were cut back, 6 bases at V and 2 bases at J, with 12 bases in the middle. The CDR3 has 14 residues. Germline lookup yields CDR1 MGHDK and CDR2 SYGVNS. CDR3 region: CASRSLGITDTQYF. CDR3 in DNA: TGTGCCAGCAGGTCGTTGGGCATCACAGATACGCAGTATTTT.

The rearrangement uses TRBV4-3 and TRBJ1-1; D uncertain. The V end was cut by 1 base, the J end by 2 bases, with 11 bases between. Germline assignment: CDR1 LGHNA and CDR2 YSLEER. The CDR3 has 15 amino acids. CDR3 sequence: CASSQVGVPNTEAFF. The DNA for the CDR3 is TGCGCCAGCAGCCAAGTCGGTGTGCCAAACACTGAAGCTTTCTTT.

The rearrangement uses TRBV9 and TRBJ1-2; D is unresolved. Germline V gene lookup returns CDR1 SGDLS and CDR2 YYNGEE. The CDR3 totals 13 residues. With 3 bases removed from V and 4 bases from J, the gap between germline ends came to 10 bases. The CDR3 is CASSDMGSYGYTF. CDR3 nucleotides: TGTGCCAGCAGCGACATGGGGAGCTATGGCTACACCTTC.

CDR3 DNA sequence: TGTGCCACCAGTGATCCTGACAGCGATTGTTGTTATTACGAGCAGTACTTC. It specifies CATSDPDSDCCYYEQYF. The chain carries TRBV24-1 and TRBJ2-7; perhaps TRBD1 as D (5 bases). Trimming stripped 3 bases from V and 4 bases from J, with 21 bases between. Germline-derived CDR1 and CDR2 are KGHDR and SFDVKD. The CDR3 totals 17 residues.

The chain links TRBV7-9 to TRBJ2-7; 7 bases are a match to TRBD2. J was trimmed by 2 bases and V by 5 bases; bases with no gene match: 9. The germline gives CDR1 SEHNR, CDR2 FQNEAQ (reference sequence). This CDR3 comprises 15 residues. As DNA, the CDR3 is TGTGCCAGCAGCCCTTCAGGCGGGGGAGCCTACGAGCAGTACTTC. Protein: CASSPSGGGAYEQYF.

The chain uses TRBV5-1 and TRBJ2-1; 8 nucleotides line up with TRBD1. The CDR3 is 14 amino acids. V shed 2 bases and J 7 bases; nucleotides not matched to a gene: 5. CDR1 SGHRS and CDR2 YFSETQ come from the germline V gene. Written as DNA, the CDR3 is TGCGCCAGCAGCTTAGGGACAGGAGAAAATGAGCAGTTCTTC. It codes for CASSLGTGENEQFF.

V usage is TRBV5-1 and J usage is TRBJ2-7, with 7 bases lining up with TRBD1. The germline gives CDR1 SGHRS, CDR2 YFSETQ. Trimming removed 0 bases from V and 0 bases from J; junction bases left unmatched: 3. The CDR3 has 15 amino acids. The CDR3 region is CASSLVGQASYEQYF. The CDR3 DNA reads TGCGCCAGCAGCTTGGTAGGACAGGCCTCCTACGAGCAGTACTTC.

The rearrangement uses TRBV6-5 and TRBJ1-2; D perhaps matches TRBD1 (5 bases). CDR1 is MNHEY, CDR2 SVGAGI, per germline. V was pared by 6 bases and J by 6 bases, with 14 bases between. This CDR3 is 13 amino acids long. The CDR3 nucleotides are TGTGCCAGCAGGCCGGGACCCGACAATGGCTACACCTTC. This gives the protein CASRPGPDNGYTF.

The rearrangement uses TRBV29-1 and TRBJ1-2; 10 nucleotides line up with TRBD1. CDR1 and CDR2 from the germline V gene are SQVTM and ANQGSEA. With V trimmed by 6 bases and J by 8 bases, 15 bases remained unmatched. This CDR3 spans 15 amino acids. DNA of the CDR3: TGCAGCGTCTATAACCGGGACAGGGGATTGAGGGGCTACACCTTC. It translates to CSVYNRDRGLRGYTF.

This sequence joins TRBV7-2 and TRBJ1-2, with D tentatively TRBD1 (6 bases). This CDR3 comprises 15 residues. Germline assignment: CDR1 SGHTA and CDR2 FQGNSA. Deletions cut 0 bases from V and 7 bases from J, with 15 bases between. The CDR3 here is CASSLAGAPFFGYTF. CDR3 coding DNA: TGTGCCAGCAGCTTAGCGGGGGCCCCCTTCTTTGGCTACACCTTC.

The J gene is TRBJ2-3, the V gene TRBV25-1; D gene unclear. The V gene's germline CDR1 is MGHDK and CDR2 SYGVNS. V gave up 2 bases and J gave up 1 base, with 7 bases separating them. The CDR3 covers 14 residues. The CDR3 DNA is TGTGCCAGCAGTGAAGTGACCGGCACAGATACGCAGTATTTT. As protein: CASSEVTGTDTQYF. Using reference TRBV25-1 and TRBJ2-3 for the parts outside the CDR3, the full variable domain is EADIYQTPRYLVIGTGKKITLECSQTMGHDKMYWYQQDPGMELHLIHYSYGVNSTEKGDLSSESTVSRIRTEHFPLTLESARPSHTSQYLCASSEVTGTDTQYFGPGTRLTVL.

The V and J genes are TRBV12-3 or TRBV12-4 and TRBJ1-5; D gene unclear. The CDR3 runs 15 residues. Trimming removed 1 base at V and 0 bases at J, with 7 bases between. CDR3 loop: CASSLDRNSNQPQHF. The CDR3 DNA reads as TGTGCCAGCAGTTTAGACAGAAATAGCAATCAGCCCCAGCATTTT.

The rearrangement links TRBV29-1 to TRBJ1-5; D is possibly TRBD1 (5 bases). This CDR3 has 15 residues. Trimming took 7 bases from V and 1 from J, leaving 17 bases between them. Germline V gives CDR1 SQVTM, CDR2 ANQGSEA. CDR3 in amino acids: CSAAPGPGSNQPQHF. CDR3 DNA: TGCAGCGCCGCGCCGGGACCGGGCAGCAATCAGCCCCAGCATTTT.

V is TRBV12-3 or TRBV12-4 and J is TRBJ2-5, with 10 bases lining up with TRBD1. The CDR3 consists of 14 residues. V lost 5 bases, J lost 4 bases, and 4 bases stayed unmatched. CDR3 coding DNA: TGTGCCAGCAGTGGCGACAGGGGGCCAGAGACCCAGTACTTC. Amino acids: CASSGDRGPETQYF.

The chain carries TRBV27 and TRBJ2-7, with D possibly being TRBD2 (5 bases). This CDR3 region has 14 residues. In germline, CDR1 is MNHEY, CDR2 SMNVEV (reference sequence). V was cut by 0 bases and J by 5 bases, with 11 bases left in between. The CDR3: CASSLSIGIHEQYF. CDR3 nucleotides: TGTGCCAGCAGTTTATCGATCGGGATCCACGAGCAGTACTTC.

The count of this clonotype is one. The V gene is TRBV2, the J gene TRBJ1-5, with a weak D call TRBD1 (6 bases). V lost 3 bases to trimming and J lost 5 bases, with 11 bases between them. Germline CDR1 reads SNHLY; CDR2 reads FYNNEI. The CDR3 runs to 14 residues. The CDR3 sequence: CASSEGARDQPQHF. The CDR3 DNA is TGTGCCAGCAGTGAGGGGGCGCGGGATCAGCCCCAGCATTTT.

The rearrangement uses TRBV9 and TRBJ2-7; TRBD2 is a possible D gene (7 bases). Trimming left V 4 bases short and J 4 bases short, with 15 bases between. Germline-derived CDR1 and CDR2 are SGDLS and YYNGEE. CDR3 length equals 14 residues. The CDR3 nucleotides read TGTGCCAGCAGCCTCTCCGGGGGGCCGTACGAGCAGTACTTC. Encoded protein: CASSLSGGPYEQYF.

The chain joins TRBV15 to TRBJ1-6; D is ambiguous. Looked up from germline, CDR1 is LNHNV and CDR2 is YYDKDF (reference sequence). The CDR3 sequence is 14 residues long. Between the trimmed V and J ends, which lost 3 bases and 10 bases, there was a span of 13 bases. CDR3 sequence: CATSSGGLGSPLHF. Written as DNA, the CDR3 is TGTGCCACCAGCAGTGGAGGTCTGGGATCACCCCTCCACTTT.